Here is one T cell receptor (beta chain) with its context. By share, this clonotype ranks as medium-sized (0.01 to 0.1%). Its antigen target is currently unknown. Base qualities are not provided; no much larger clone lies one nucleotide away. This sample was included in a study of prognosis after radiotherapy for stage I lung cancer (dated by TCRdb to the early 2020s). In terms of the full investigation: Approximately 19 stage I NSCLC patients were enrolled in Nanjing, China, between early 2018 and early 2019. There were 15 or so patients with newly diagnosed primary stage I lung tumors and 4 or 5 patients with oligometastatic NSCLC after surgical resection of the primary tumor. All patients were regarded as medically inoperable, because of comorbidities in more than ten patients and refusal of surgery in roughly seven patients. The cohort was made up of 10 to 15 men and several women, with a median age of about 74 years and an age range of roughly 53 to 95 years. Squamous cell carcinoma histology was identified in seven patients, and adenocarcinoma histology was identified in some 11 patients. SBRT was given in 3 to 5 fractions with a biologically effective dose of at least 100 Gy, using image-guided IMRT or VMAT. SBRT was not combined with any concurrent therapy in any patient. Distant metastases were developed by four of the 19 patients after SBRT, at a median of around seven months, whereas no significant progression was observed in the other 15 patients. This study profiled peripheral blood TCR beta repertoires from stage I NSCLC patients before and after stereotactic body radiotherapy and linked the repertoires to distant failure. For each of the 20 or so patients, one blood sample was taken before SBRT and one after, so the study sequenced about 40 samples in total.

Two rounds of multiplex PCR were performed to amplify the TCR beta CDR3 region from genomic DNA. The first PCR round used primers specific to each TRBV and TRBJ gene, and the primer sequences were filed in Chinese patent CN105087789A. Universal primers were used in the second PCR round. The Roche High Pure PCR Template Preparation Kit was used to extract genomic DNA from frozen PBMCs. An Illumina HiSeq 3000 was used to sequence the libraries paired-end with 151 bp reads. Regarding the original processing steps: Raw reads lacking the multiplex PCR primer sequences were removed with CutAdapt. High-quality paired reads were merged into contigs with PEAR. MiXCR assigned TRB V, D and J gene segments to each contig by aligning to reference sequences. To remove sequencing errors, CDR3 sequences were clustered according to base quality and sequence similarity. Diversity was measured as Shannon entropy normalized by the natural log of productive TCR sequence number. One minus Shannon entropy divided by the natural log of the number of unique clonotypes was used as the definition of clonality. Progression-free survival cut-offs for repertoire metrics were chosen using the Youden index of ROC curves, with analyses run in R 3.5.3. Starting from the raw public reads, TCRdb applied fastp trimming at Q25, assembled clones with MiXCR and retained in-frame beta chains. When rows share a CDR3 protein, they turn into one entry using the most common DNA and genes. The V and J calls follow TCRdb's processing rather than the paper's. A total of about 32,000 distinct CDR3 sequences appear in this sample, around 40% of them only once. 15% of the sample comes from the top ten.

General conclusions and limits of the study: No adjustment for multiple comparisons was applied to any of the reported P values. No determination of tumor specificity was made for expanded TCR clones. TRBV and TRBJ usage frequencies reportedly varied with metastasis status, involving two V genes at baseline and about 10 V and two J genes after SBRT. Post-SBRT Shannon entropy and its change from baseline were lower in patients who developed distant metastases; baseline Shannon entropy was not associated with metastases. After SBRT, the number of unique TCR clones decreased (median approximately 10,000 before versus several thousand after; Wilcoxon paired P=0.011). The study was limited by its small cohort and short follow-up, and the findings require independent validation.

The cysteine opens and the phenylalanine closes a CDR3 of 13 amino acids. Of the read, only the CDR3 DNA is kept; its 39 bases are in frame from base 1. V is shortened by 6 bases, J by 7 bases, and the region joining them spans 15 bases. For CDR1 and CDR2, the germline V gene lists MDHEN and SYDVKM. A history of other malignancies or of prior chemotherapy or radiotherapy was absent in all patients, and node-negative disease was shown on CT and PET/CT in all patients. At each of two time points, around 5.9 milliliters of peripheral venous blood were collected in EDTA tubes. PBMCs were isolated by Ficoll-Paque Plus density-gradient centrifugation. Samples were stored at -80°C immediately after collection until analysis.

The rearrangement combines TRBV28 with TRBJ1-2, with the D gene too uncertain to name. The receptor comes from a donor aged 50 or older with non-small cell lung cancer. Here the sequenced sample was PBMCs, taken before or after stereotactic body radiation therapy (not recorded which). For the CDR3, the sequence is CASSPGSTRGYTF. The sequenced DNA is TGTGCCAGCAGCCCAGGTAGCACCCGTGGCTACACCTTC.